This TCR beta chain was documented in a study of blood T cell repertoires in COVID-19. Sequencing was performed with immunoSEQ multiplex PCR; in TCRdb, only in-frame clones are kept and a portion is missing. Seen here are approximately 210,000 clones, 80% observed once, and the top ten hold about 4.5%. Germline loops: CDR1 SGDLS, CDR2 YYNGEE. Trimming at V came to 4 bases and at J to 5 bases, leaving 4 bases not matched to a gene. This CDR3 spans 14 amino acids. The clonotype was recovered from a man aged 25-40 years with acute COVID-19. The specimen was PBMCs or T cells enriched from blood (not recorded which). The V gene is TRBV9, the J gene TRBJ2-7; 12 bases fit TRBD2. The CDR3 spells CASSLWTSGDEQYF. The DNA of the CDR3 is TGTGCCAGCAGCCTGTGGACTAGCGGGGACGAGCAGTACTTC.